This T cell receptor (beta chain) was recorded in a study of Ad26.COV2.S vaccination and SARS-CoV-2 variants (dated by TCRdb to about 2021). Some background on the complete study: Donors in the vaccine arm were drawn from COV1001, a multicentre, randomized, double-blind, placebo-controlled phase I-IIa trial testing Ad26.COV2.S in healthy adults. TCRbeta repertoire sequencing was used to assess the specificity and breadth of SARS-CoV-2-reactive T cell receptors after Ad26.COV2.S vaccination. Dosing of Ad26.COV2.S was intramuscular, at either 5x10^10 or 1x10^11 viral particles, delivered as one shot or as two shots spaced 56 days apart. Trial participants were randomized into five groups of five: low-dose or high-dose Ad26.COV2.S given once or twice, or placebo on both occasions. Blinding of investigators to trial group allocation was maintained during experiments and outcome assessment. The TCR-sequenced set comprised roughly 30 samples: some 20 Ad26.COV2.S vaccine recipients, 5 placebo recipients and 8 SARS-CoV-2 convalescent individuals. Paper-wide results and their limitations: Ad26.COV2.S recipients had higher spike-specific TCR breadth than placebo recipients (P = 0.0014). The authors noted that the TCR breadth and depth analyses may have underestimated total T cell responses. The study was not powered for comparison of responses between vaccine doses or regimens. Vaccine and placebo recipients had similar non-spike TCR breadth, a finding consistent with the vaccine containing only spike. After vaccination, spike-specific CD8+ and CD4+ T cell responses were reported to show substantial breadth.

Concerning this clone itself: Its recognized antigen is unknown. No base quality values were provided; no much bigger clone lies one nucleotide off.

Explained via the paper, the treatment or condition label denotes: 19 received Ad26.COV2.S at low or high dose, single or two shots; 5 received placebo; per-sample allocation not given. For vaccine and placebo recipients, repertoires were sequenced using samples collected on day 63 after the first injection. Cohort 1b enrolled some 25 adults aged 18-55 years at a single site in Boston, USA, between 29 July and 7 August 2020. As a vaccine, Ad26.COV2.S was a replication-incompetent adenovirus type 26 vector that expressed a prefusion-stabilized SARS-CoV-2 spike protein derived from the original Wuhan strain. Trimming at the junction amounts to 1 base on V and 2 bases on J, and the germline ends lie 8 bases apart. Reading the germline V gene gives CDR1 SGHRS and CDR2 YFSETQ. Reading from cysteine to phenylalanine, the CDR3 counts 14 amino acids. Of the read, only the CDR3 DNA is kept; its 42 bases are in frame from base 1.

The immunoSEQ Assay was the method used to sequence TCRbeta CDR3 regions. After extraction, genomic DNA underwent amplification by bias-controlled multiplex PCR, followed by high-throughput sequencing. The study's processing was this. Collapsing and filtering of sequences were performed to quantify the absolute abundance of each unique TCRbeta CDR3 region. T cell fraction was estimated by normalizing TCRbeta template counts to usable DNA, with usable DNA measured through amplification of reference genes found in all nucleated cells. Repertoire TCRs were annotated as SARS-CoV-2-specific when V gene, CDR3 amino acid sequence and J gene were exactly matched to a known reactive TCR set. MIRA supplied the reference SARS-CoV-2 TCR set, which was filtered for enrichment in COVID-19-positive ImmuneCODE repertoires so that public or cross-reactive TCRs were removed. Based on the MIRA antigens, annotated TCRs were further analysed at the level of specific ORF or position within ORF. Breadth was defined as the number of annotated unique rearrangements divided by the total number of unique productive rearrangements, and depth was defined as the summed frequency of the annotated unique rearrangements. Two-sided Wilcoxon rank-sum tests were applied when comparing TCR breadth between groups. The table comes from immuneACCESS by way of TCRdb, which keeps in-frame sequences with V and J called. Part of the clones is missing from these tables; in studies checked, under half for an unresolved V gene and the rest for unknown reasons. Clone size and the V and J calls come from that table; the DNA yielded D and trimming. The sample data list under 550,000 clones, and more than 80% of these were observed just once. In total, the top ten clones hold 9.5% to 15% of the sample.

The material was peripheral blood, obtained in a trial of Ad26.COV2.S vaccine versus placebo. This TCR came from a person between 18 and 65 years old who received the Ad26.COV2.S COVID-19 vaccine or a placebo. The chain uses TRBV5-1 and TRBJ2-3; no D gene call is confident. The CDR3 region: CASSLNSNTDTQYF. Read as DNA, the sequence is TGCGCCAGCAGCTTGAACTCGAACACAGATACGCAGTATTTT.